This is a list of T cell receptor beta chains from one sample in a study of CD8 T cells in ankylosing spondylitis. TCRdb passed the 5' RACE reads through MiXCR, listing each CDR3 protein once. Of fewer than 550,000 distinct CDR3 sequences in the sample, about 5% were seen once. Input material: blood, either unsorted or a sorted T cell fraction (not recorded which). Receptors originate from a male donor with ankylosing spondylitis. CDR3s include the opening cysteine and the closing phenylalanine or tryptophan. The order of the fields is V gene, D gene, J gene, clone size, CDR3 length, CDR3 protein, CDR3 DNA. D genes are given only for firm matches. Clone size appears in some rows only: once, few, many, or a class for an expanded clone.

TRBV4-3,TRBD2,TRBJ2-5,many,17,CASSQGSSGGFKETQYF,TGCGCCAGCAGCCAAGGATCGAGCGGGGGTTTTAAAGAGACCCAGTACTTC
TRBV4-2,-,TRBJ2-7,many,14,CASSQRGDRIEQYF,TGTGCCAGCAGCCAAAGGGGAGACAGGATCGAGCAGTACTTC
TRBV5-1,-,TRBJ2-3,many,14,CASSFGETTDTQYF,TGCGCCAGCAGCTTCGGCGAGACCACAGATACGCAGTATTTT
TRBV6-1,-,TRBJ1-2,many,14,CASSEALGAGGYTF,TGTGCCAGCAGTGAAGCGCTGGGGGCGGGGGGCTACACCTTC
TRBV7-2,-,TRBJ1-1,many,15,CASASIRTGNTEAFF,TGTGCCAGCGCCTCGATCCGGACGGGAAACACTGAAGCTTTCTTT
TRBV29-1,-,TRBJ1-1,many,13,CSALDGLNTEAFF,TGCAGCGCCTTAGACGGACTGAACACTGAAGCTTTCTTT
TRBV12-3/TRBV12-4,-,TRBJ2-3,many,14,CASSLGPRADTQYF,TGTGCCAGCAGTTTAGGTCCCCGTGCAGATACGCAGTATTTT
TRBV5-1,TRBD1,TRBJ1-2,many,13,CASGQGASYGYTF,TGCGCCAGCGGACAGGGGGCAAGCTATGGCTACACCTTC
TRBV12-3/TRBV12-4,-,TRBJ2-3,-,18,CASQETPGGGLSTDTQYF,TGTGCCAGCCAGGAGACCCCCGGCGGGGGCCTCAGCACAGATACGCAGTATTTT
TRBV7-2,-,TRBJ2-1,many,13,CASSLVRDNEQFF,TGTGCCAGCAGCTTAGTCAGGGACAATGAGCAGTTCTTC
TRBV4-3,-,TRBJ1-1,many,16,CASSQEIGGKGAEAFF,TGCGCCAGCAGCCAAGAGATCGGGGGGAAAGGGGCTGAAGCTTTCTTT
TRBV6-2/TRBV6-3,TRBD1,TRBJ1-1,many,16,CASSYDRAAMNTEAFF,TGTGCCAGCAGTTACGACAGGGCGGCGATGAACACTGAAGCTTTCTTT
TRBV7-9,-,TRBJ2-5,many,16,CASSFSPQALQETQYF,TGTGCCAGCAGCTTTTCACCTCAGGCGCTCCAAGAGACCCAGTACTTC
TRBV29-1,-,TRBJ2-3,many,15,CSVADIPSSTDTQYF,TGCAGCGTTGCAGACATACCATCTAGCACAGATACGCAGTATTTT
TRBV11-1,-,TRBJ2-4,many,14,CASSLRGTKNIQYF,TGTGCCAGCAGCTTACGGGGTACCAAAAACATTCAGTACTTC
TRBV7-6,TRBD1,TRBJ2-5,once,13,CASRTGQGRTQYF,TGTGCCAGCAGAACGGGACAGGGAAGGACCCAGTACTTC
TRBV27,-,TRBJ2-5,few,14,CASSLHLPGETQYF,TGTGCCAGCAGTTTGCACCTCCCAGGGGAGACCCAGTACTTC
TRBV7-2,-,TRBJ2-4,few,14,CASSSRAAKNIQYF,TGTGCCAGCAGCTCCAGGGCAGCCAAAAACATTCAGTACTTC
TRBV20-1,-,TRBJ2-5,many,13,CSASTDRQETQYF,TGCAGTGCTAGTACAGATCGCCAAGAGACCCAGTACTTC
TRBV7-9,-,TRBJ2-1,many,17,CASSLEIHPSSYNEQFF,TGTGCCAGCAGCTTAGAGATCCATCCCAGCTCCTACAATGAGCAGTTCTTC
TRBV6-1,-,TRBJ1-1,many,14,CASSRGWESTEAFF,TGTGCCAGCAGCCGGGGGTGGGAAAGCACTGAAGCTTTCTTT
TRBV4-3,-,TRBJ2-7,many,13,CASSPGVPYEQYF,TGCGCCAGCAGTCCAGGGGTTCCCTACGAGCAGTACTTC
TRBV20-1,-,TRBJ2-3,many,15,CSARGTRVTTDTQYF,TGCAGTGCTAGGGGGACCAGAGTTACCACAGATACGCAGTATTTT
TRBV27,TRBD1,TRBJ1-1,many,13,CASSLLTGDEAFF,TGTGCCAGCAGTTTACTGACAGGGGATGAAGCTTTCTTT
TRBV5-1,-,TRBJ2-7,-,15,CASSLGSSDSYEQYF,TGCGCCAGCAGCTTGGGCAGCTCCGACTCCTACGAGCAGTACTTC
TRBV5-1,-,TRBJ2-1,many,13,CASSLGGPNEQFF,TGCGCCAGCAGCTTGGGTGGTCCAAATGAGCAGTTCTTC
TRBV18,-,TRBJ2-3,many,16,CASSPPGLVRTDTQYF,TGTGCCAGCTCACCACCAGGGCTAGTCCGCACAGATACGCAGTATTTT
TRBV3-1,-,TRBJ2-2,-,15,CATSHPDRSAGELFF,TGTGCCACCAGCCATCCCGACAGGTCAGCCGGGGAGCTGTTTTTT
TRBV18,-,TRBJ1-3,many,19,CASSLLFDRAPLSGNTIYF,TGTGCCAGCTCACTTCTTTTCGACCGCGCACCTCTCTCTGGAAACACCATATATTTT
TRBV10-3,-,TRBJ1-4,many,12,CAISSSREKLFF,TGTGCCATCAGTTCATCCCGTGAAAAACTGTTTTTT
TRBV20-1,-,TRBJ2-5,many,12,CSASTSRETQYF,TGCAGTGCTAGCACTAGCCGGGAGACCCAGTACTTC
TRBV7-8,-,TRBJ1-1,many,15,CASSGRPGASTEAFF,TGTGCCAGCAGCGGTCGGCCGGGGGCGAGCACTGAAGCTTTCTTT
TRBV20-1,-,TRBJ1-2,many,12,CSARAGSYGYTF,TGCAGTGCTAGAGCAGGGTCCTATGGCTACACCTTC
TRBV7-2,-,TRBJ2-1,many,14,CASSFGPSYNEQFF,TGTGCCAGCAGCTTCGGGCCCTCCTACAATGAGCAGTTCTTC
TRBV4-2,-,TRBJ1-2,-,13,CASSRGLGEGYTF,TGTGCCAGCAGCCGCGGGCTTGGAGAAGGCTACACCTTC
TRBV20-1,TRBD1,TRBJ2-7,many,16,CSARGGMRTGSNEQYF,TGCAGTGCTAGAGGGGGGATGAGGACAGGGAGCAACGAGCAGTACTTC
TRBV3-2,-,TRBJ1-2,many,13,CASSRQGFYGYTF,TGTGCCAGCAGCCGACAAGGATTCTATGGCTACACCTTC
TRBV4-3,-,TRBJ1-3,many,13,CASRRTAGNTIYF,TGCGCCAGCCGTAGGACTGCTGGAAACACCATATATTTT
TRBV20-1,TRBD1,TRBJ2-1,many,13,CSAPRDRGNEQFF,TGCAGTGCACCTAGGGACAGGGGCAATGAGCAGTTCTTC
TRBV19,-,TRBJ2-5,-,13,CASEPEEGGTQYF,TGTGCCAGTGAGCCCGAAGAAGGAGGGACCCAGTACTTC
TRBV18,-,TRBJ1-5,few,15,CASSPVEAGEEPQHF,TGTGCCAGCTCACCAGTGGAGGCAGGGGAGGAGCCCCAGCATTTT
TRBV10-3,TRBD1,TRBJ2-3,many,16,CAISPRDRVGTDTQYF,TGTGCCATCAGCCCAAGAGACAGGGTGGGCACAGATACGCAGTATTTT
TRBV7-9,-,TRBJ1-5,many,15,CASKGAGSINQPQHF,TGTGCCAGCAAAGGGGCCGGGTCCATCAATCAGCCCCAGCATTTT
TRBV20-1,-,TRBJ2-3,many,15,CSAFEDPANLDTQYF,TGCAGTGCTTTCGAGGACCCAGCCAATTTAGATACGCAGTATTTT
TRBV11-2,TRBD2,TRBJ2-7,-,16,CASSGKAGAEGYEQYF,TGTGCCAGCAGCGGAAAAGCGGGAGCGGAAGGTTACGAGCAGTACTTC
TRBV29-1,-,TRBJ1-1,many,13,CSGRTASNTEAFF,TGCAGCGGGAGGACAGCATCGAACACTGAAGCTTTCTTT
TRBV7-9,TRBD1,TRBJ2-5,many,13,CASSSTGQETQYF,TGTGCCAGCAGCTCGACAGGGCAAGAGACCCAGTACTTC
TRBV12-3/TRBV12-4,-,TRBJ2-1,-,14,CASSLPPNGPQQFF,TGTGCCAGCAGTTTACCGCCTAACGGCCCACAGCAGTTCTTC
TRBV12-3/TRBV12-4,TRBD2,TRBJ2-3,many,17,CASSLGLAGWGTDTQYF,TGTGCCAGCAGTTTAGGGCTAGCGGGATGGGGCACAGATACGCAGTATTTT
TRBV9,TRBD1,TRBJ2-3,many,16,CASSAGTGGVGDTQYF,TGTGCCAGCAGCGCAGGGACAGGGGGCGTAGGGGATACGCAGTATTTT
TRBV28,-,TRBJ2-7,many,14,CASSLGKPPLEQYF,TGTGCCAGCAGTTTAGGGAAGCCTCCCCTCGAGCAGTACTTC
TRBV7-9,TRBD2,TRBJ2-5,few,17,CASSSHPGLAGGETQYF,TGTGCCAGCAGTTCGCACCCGGGACTAGCGGGAGGGGAGACCCAGTACTTC
TRBV5-5,TRBD2,TRBJ2-7,-,14,CASSLELASVLQYF,TGTGCCAGCAGCTTGGAACTAGCGAGTGTGCTGCAGTACTTC